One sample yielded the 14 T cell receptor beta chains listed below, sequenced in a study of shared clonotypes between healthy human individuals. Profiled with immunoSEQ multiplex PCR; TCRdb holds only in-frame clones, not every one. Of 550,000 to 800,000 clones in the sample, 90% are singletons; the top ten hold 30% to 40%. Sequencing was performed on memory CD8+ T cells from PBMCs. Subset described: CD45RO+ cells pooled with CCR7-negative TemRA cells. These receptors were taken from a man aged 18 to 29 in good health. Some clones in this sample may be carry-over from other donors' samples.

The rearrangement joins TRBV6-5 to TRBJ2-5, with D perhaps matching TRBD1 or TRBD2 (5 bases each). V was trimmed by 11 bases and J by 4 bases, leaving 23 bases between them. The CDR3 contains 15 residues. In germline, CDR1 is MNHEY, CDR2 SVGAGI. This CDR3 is CASATVRGPRETQYF. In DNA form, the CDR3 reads TGTGCCTCAGCGACTGTTCGGGGCCCTCGAGAGACCCAGTACTTC.

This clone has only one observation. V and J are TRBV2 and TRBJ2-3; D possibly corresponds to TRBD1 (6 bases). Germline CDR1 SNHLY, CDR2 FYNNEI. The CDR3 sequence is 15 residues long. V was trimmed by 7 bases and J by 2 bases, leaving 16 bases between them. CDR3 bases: TGTGCCAGCAAACGAGGAACAGGGTTCACAGATACGCAGTATTTT. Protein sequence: CASKRGTGFTDTQYF.

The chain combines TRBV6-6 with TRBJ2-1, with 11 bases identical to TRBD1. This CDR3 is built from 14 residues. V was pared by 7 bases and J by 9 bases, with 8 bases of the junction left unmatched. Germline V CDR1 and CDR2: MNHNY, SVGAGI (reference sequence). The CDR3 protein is CASTRDRGTSEQFF. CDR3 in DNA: TGTGCCAGCACTCGGGACAGGGGGACGAGTGAGCAGTTCTTC.

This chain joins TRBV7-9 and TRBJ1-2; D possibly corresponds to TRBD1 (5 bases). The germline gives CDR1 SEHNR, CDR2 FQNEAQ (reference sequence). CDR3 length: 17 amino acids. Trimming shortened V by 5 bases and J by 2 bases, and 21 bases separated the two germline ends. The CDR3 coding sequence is TGTGCCAGCAGCCCTCCCCTTGGGGGTCTAGCCAACTATGGCTACACCTTC. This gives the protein CASSPPLGGLANYGYTF.

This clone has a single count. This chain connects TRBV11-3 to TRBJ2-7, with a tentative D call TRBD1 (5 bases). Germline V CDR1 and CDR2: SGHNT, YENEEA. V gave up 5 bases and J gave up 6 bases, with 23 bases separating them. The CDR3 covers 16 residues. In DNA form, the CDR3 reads TGTGCCAGCAGCCTTAATAACCCCAGGGCTTGGTCCGAGCAGTACTTC. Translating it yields CASSLNNPRAWSEQYF.

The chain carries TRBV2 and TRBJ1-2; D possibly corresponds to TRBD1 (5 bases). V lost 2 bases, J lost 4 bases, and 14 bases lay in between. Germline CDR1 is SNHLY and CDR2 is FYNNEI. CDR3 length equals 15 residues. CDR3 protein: CASSESGQGTYGYTF. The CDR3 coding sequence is TGTGCCAGCAGTGAATCGGGGCAGGGCACCTATGGCTACACCTTC.

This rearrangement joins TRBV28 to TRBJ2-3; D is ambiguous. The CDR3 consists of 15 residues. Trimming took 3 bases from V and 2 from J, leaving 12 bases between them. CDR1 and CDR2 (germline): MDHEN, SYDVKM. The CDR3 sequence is CASSFQLMYTDTQYF. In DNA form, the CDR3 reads TGTGCCAGCAGTTTCCAGCTGATGTACACAGATACGCAGTATTTT.

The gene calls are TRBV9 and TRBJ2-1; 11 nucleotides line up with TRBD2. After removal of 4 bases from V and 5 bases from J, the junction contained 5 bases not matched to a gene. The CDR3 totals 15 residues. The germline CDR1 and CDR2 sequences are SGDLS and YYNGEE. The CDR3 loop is CASSPLAGEDNEQFF. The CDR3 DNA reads TGTGCCAGCAGCCCACTAGCGGGAGAAGACAATGAGCAGTTCTTC.

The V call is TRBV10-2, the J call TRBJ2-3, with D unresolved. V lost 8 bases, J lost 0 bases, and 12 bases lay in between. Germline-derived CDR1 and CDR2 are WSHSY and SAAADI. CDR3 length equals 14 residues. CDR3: CASHDLWSTDTQYF. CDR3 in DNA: TGCGCCAGCCACGACCTATGGAGCACAGATACGCAGTATTTT.

CDR3 sequence: CASRGQLPQETQYF. Written as DNA, the CDR3 is TGTGCCAGCAGGGGACAGCTCCCCCAAGAGACCCAGTACTTC. The chain joins TRBV27 to TRBJ2-5; 7 bases fit TRBD1. Germline-derived CDR1 and CDR2 are MNHEY and SMNVEV (reference sequence). V trimming: 6 bases; J trimming: 1 base; junction bases outside the gene matches: 5. This CDR3 has 14 residues.

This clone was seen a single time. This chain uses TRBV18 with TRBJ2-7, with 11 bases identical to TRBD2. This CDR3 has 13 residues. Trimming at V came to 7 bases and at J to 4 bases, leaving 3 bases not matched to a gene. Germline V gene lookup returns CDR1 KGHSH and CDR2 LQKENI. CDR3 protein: CASYGTSGYEQYF. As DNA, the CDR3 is TGTGCCAGCTATGGGACTAGCGGATACGAGCAGTACTTC. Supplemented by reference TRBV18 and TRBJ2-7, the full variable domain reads NAGVMQNPRHLVRRRGQEARLRCSPMKGHSHVYWYRQLPEEGLKFMVYLQKENIIDESGMPKERFSAEFPKEGPSILRIQQVVRGDSAAYFCASYGTSGYEQYFGPGTRLTVT.

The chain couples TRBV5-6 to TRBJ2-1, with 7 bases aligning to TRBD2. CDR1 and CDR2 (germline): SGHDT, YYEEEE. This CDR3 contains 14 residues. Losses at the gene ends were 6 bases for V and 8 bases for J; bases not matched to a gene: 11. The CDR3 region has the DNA TGTGCCAGCATAGAGGCAACACGGGGGGATGAGCAGTTCTTC. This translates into CASIEATRGDEQFF.

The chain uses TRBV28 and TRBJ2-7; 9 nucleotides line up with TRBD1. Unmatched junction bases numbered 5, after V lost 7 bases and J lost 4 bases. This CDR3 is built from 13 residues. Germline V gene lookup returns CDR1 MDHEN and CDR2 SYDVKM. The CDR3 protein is CASTDRGRYEQYF. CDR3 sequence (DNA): TGTGCCAGCACTGACAGGGGGAGATACGAGCAGTACTTC.

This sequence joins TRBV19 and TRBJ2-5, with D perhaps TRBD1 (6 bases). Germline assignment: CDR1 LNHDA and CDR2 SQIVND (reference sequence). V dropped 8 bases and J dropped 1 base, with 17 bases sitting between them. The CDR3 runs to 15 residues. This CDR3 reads CASGRGGTFQETQYF. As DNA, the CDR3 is TGTGCCAGTGGGCGAGGGGGAACCTTCCAAGAGACCCAGTACTTC.